These 27 T cell receptor beta chains came from one sample sequenced in a study of blood T cell repertoires in COVID-19. Data came from immunoSEQ multiplex PCR; TCRdb stores just in-frame clones and leaves some out. The sample has about 330,000 clones, over 75% seen once; the top ten hold about 3.9%. Sequencing used peripheral blood. The receptors originated from a woman aged 45-60 years with active or convalescent COVID-19.

The chain carries TRBV4-1 and TRBJ2-3, with 8 nucleotides matching TRBD1. V lost 0 bases, J lost 4 bases, and 6 bases stayed unmatched. Looked up from germline, CDR1 is MGHRA and CDR2 is YSYEKL. The CDR3 consists of 16 residues. The CDR3 is CASSQDSGGPADTQYF. For the CDR3, the DNA is TGCGCCAGCAGCCAAGATTCAGGGGGCCCCGCAGATACGCAGTATTTT.

The gene calls are TRBV11-3 and TRBJ2-1; TRBD2 agrees at 14 bases. CDR1 SGHNT and CDR2 YENEEA come from the germline V gene. V was pared by 3 bases and J by 4 bases, with 5 bases of the junction left unmatched. This CDR3 contains 17 residues. CDR3 DNA: TGTGCCAGCAGCTTGGGACTAGCGGGAGAGGAGTACAATGAGCAGTTCTTC. As protein: CASSLGLAGEEYNEQFF.

The chain recombines TRBV5-1 with TRBJ1-1, with D hard to call. The CDR3 is 13 residues long. Trimming took off 0 bases at V and 5 bases at J, with 8 bases between the two ends. Germline lookup yields CDR1 SGHRS and CDR2 YFSETQ. The CDR3 region has the DNA TGCGCCAGCAGCTTGGAGACAATTACTGAAGCTTTCTTT. Translated, it gives CASSLETITEAFF. Filled out from reference TRBV5-1 and TRBJ1-1, the complete variable domain reads KAGVTQTPRYLIKTRGQQVTLSCSPISGHRSVSWYQQTPGQGLQFLFEYFSETQRNKGNFPGRFSGRQFSNSRSEMNVSTLELGDSALYLCASSLETITEAFFGQGTRLTVV.

The J gene is TRBJ1-2, the V gene TRBV6-6; 10 bases are a match to TRBD1. J lost 5 bases, V lost 6 bases, and 6 bases had no gene match. CDR1 MNHNY and CDR2 SVGAGI come from the germline V gene (reference sequence). The CDR3 contains 14 residues. Written as DNA, the CDR3 is TGTGCCAGCAGGGGGGGACAGGGGATGTATGGCTACACCTTC. Encoded protein: CASRGGQGMYGYTF.

Here the CDR3 reads CAISESGRLELFF. CDR3 nucleotides: TGTGCCATCAGTGAGTCGGGGCGGTTGGAGCTGTTTTTT. The V gene is TRBV10-3, the J gene TRBJ2-2; TRBD1 might be the D (5 bases). V lost 0 bases to trimming and J lost 10 bases, with 9 bases between them. The germline CDR1 and CDR2 sequences are ENHRY and SYGVKD. This CDR3 is 13 amino acids long.

This chain joins TRBV5-5 and TRBJ1-1; TRBD1 is a possible D gene (5 bases). Germline V gene data show CDR1 as SGHKS and CDR2 as YYEKEE (reference sequence). CDR3 length equals 14 residues. With 4 bases removed from V and 0 bases from J, the gap between germline ends came to 10 bases. The CDR3 DNA sequence: TGTGCCAGCAGCCAGGGTAGCTTGAACACTGAAGCTTTCTTT. Protein sequence: CASSQGSLNTEAFF.

In this sample, this clone turned up once. The genes are TRBV5-1 and TRBJ1-4; the match to TRBD1 covers 8 bases. Looked up from germline, CDR1 is SGHRS and CDR2 is YFSETQ. The V segment lost 4 bases and the J segment 3 bases; nucleotides outside the gene matches: 17. This CDR3 is built from 19 residues. CDR3 region: CASSRGAGGASVANEKLFF. Here the CDR3 DNA reads TGCGCCAGCAGCCGGGGGGCAGGGGGCGCATCCGTTGCTAATGAAAAACTGTTTTTT.

Only one count was recorded for this clone. V and J are TRBV3-1 (or the pseudogene TRBV3-2) and TRBJ2-7; 8 bases map to TRBD2. The CDR3 extends over 14 amino acids. Looked up from germline, CDR1 is LGHDT and CDR2 is YNNKEL (reference sequence). With 0 bases clipped from V and 4 bases from J, the junction kept 2 bases outside the gene matches. CDR3 residues: CASSQDPSGYEQYF. Here the CDR3 DNA reads TGTGCCAGCAGCCAAGATCCTAGCGGGTACGAGCAGTACTTC.

V is TRBV28 and J is TRBJ2-1; tentatively, D is TRBD1 (5 bases). This CDR3 is 17 amino acids long. Germline CDR1 is MDHEN and CDR2 is SYDVKM. V was cut by 5 bases and J by 1 base, with 18 bases left in between. The CDR3: CASSPSPPKGSYNEQFF. The CDR3 DNA follows: TGTGCCAGCAGTCCGTCCCCTCCCAAGGGGTCCTACAATGAGCAGTTCTTC.

The chain couples TRBV29-1 to TRBJ2-3; tentative D call: TRBD1 (6 bases). CDR3 length: 16 residues. V was shortened by 6 bases and J by 0 bases, with 19 bases between the two germline ends. Germline V gives CDR1 SQVTM, CDR2 ANQGSEA. DNA for the CDR3: TGCAGCGTCTTCCCCGGGACACTTGTTAGCACAGATACGCAGTATTTT. Its translation: CSVFPGTLVSTDTQYF.

This sequence joins TRBV11-2 and TRBJ1-1; the D gene is possibly TRBD1 (6 bases). Per germline, CDR1 SGHAT and CDR2 FQNNGV. V lost 2 bases and J lost 1, with 11 bases in between. The CDR3 spans 15 residues. The CDR3 sequence: CASSLTPGANTEAFF. The CDR3 DNA is TGTGCCAGCAGCTTAACACCAGGGGCGAACACTGAAGCTTTCTTT.

The gene calls are TRBV7-6 and TRBJ2-1; 10 bases are shared with TRBD2. The germline V gene has CDR1 SGHVS and CDR2 FNYEAQ. The CDR3 is made up of 15 amino acids. The J segment lost 4 bases and the V segment lost 5 bases, leaving 5 bases of the junction unmatched. The CDR3 sequence: CASSTGLAVYNEQFF. In DNA, the CDR3 is TGTGCCAGCAGCACTGGACTAGCGGTATACAATGAGCAGTTCTTC.

The chain employs TRBV6-5 and TRBJ1-6; D unclear. Germline assignment: CDR1 MNHEY and CDR2 SVGAGI. V was clipped by 7 bases and J by 6 bases, with 13 bases between them. CDR3 size: 14 residues. The CDR3 DNA sequence: TGTGCCAGCACCCCGCCGGGGAGTAATTCACCCCTCCACTTT. Its protein is CASTPPGSNSPLHF.

In its sample, this clone was seen once. J is TRBJ1-2 and V is TRBV7-2; 8 bases agree with TRBD1. Germline V gives CDR1 SGHTA, CDR2 FQGNSA. The CDR3 length is 14 residues. Germline trimming cut 4 bases from V and 8 bases from J; bases unmatched to any gene: 9. CDR3 amino acids: CASSSQGAREGYTF. The CDR3 DNA reads as TGTGCCAGCAGCTCTCAGGGGGCGCGAGAAGGCTACACCTTC.

The chain carries TRBV7-9 and TRBJ1-1; perhaps TRBD1 as D (5 bases). V gave up 5 bases and J gave up 7 bases, with 14 bases separating them. Germline CDR1 is SEHNR and CDR2 is FQNEAQ (reference sequence). The CDR3 contains 13 residues. CDR3 sequence: CASSTLGEGEAFF. The CDR3 DNA sequence: TGTGCCAGCAGCACCCTGGGGGAGGGTGAAGCTTTCTTT.

The V gene is TRBV2, the J gene TRBJ2-2; a weak D match, TRBD1 (6 bases). Trimming shortened V by 3 bases and J by 4 bases, and 9 bases separated the two germline ends. CDR1 is SNHLY and CDR2 is FYNNEI in the germline V gene. The CDR3 is 14 amino acids. DNA for the CDR3: TGTGCCAGCAGTGACCAGGGGAGCACCGGGGAGCTGTTTTTT. Translation gives CASSDQGSTGELFF.

This chain uses TRBV9 with TRBJ2-1; perhaps TRBD1 as D (6 bases). Trimming left V 1 base short and J 10 bases short, with 9 bases between. The CDR3 has 12 residues. CDR1 and CDR2 (germline): SGDLS, YYNGEE. The CDR3 DNA sequence: TGTGCCAGCAGCGTAAGAGACAGGGAGCAGTTCTTC. Its translation: CASSVRDREQFF.

The chain uses TRBV7-2 and TRBJ2-3, with D tentatively TRBD2 (5 bases). The CDR3 has 15 amino acids. V was pared by 5 bases and J by 2 bases, with 14 bases between. The germline V gene encodes CDR1 SGHTA and CDR2 FQGNSA. The CDR3, as DNA: TGTGCCAGCAGCCCCACTAGTTTTCACACAGATACGCAGTATTTT. Amino acids: CASSPTSFHTDTQYF.

For the CDR3, the DNA is TGTGCCAGCAGCCAACCGTCGGGAGGACCGGAGCAGTTCTTC. This codes for CASSQPSGGPEQFF. V gene TRBV3-1 (or the pseudogene TRBV3-2) combines with J gene TRBJ2-1; TRBD2 matches 7 bases. The CDR3 runs 14 residues. After removal of 2 bases from V and 10 bases from J, the junction contained 8 bases not matched to a gene. Germline values: CDR1 LGHDT, CDR2 YNNKEL (reference sequence).

The rearrangement uses TRBV10-3 and TRBJ2-3; D gene ambiguous. This CDR3 has 14 residues. The germline V and J ends were trimmed by 7 bases and 0 bases, with 11 bases remaining between them. Germline loops: CDR1 ENHRY, CDR2 SYGVKD. In DNA form, the CDR3 reads TGTGCCATCAACCGAGACACTAGCACAGATACGCAGTATTTT. Translating it yields CAINRDTSTDTQYF.

The chain joins TRBV18 to TRBJ1-5; no firm D call. Germline V lookup: CDR1 KGHSH, CDR2 LQKENI. Trimming left V 3 bases short and J 3 bases short, with 18 bases between. The length of the CDR3 is 17 residues. The CDR3 sequence is CASSPGDGYGINQPQHF. In DNA, the CDR3 is TGTGCCAGCTCACCCGGTGACGGTTACGGGATCAATCAGCCCCAGCATTTT.

The CDR3 loop reads CSVYPTGTYEQYF. The CDR3 DNA reads TGCAGCGTGTACCCGACAGGGACCTACGAGCAGTACTTC. The chain uses TRBV29-1 and TRBJ2-7, with 7 bases lining up with TRBD1. CDR1 SQVTM and CDR2 ANQGSEA come from the germline V gene. The V and J ends lost 6 bases and 2 bases, in that order; junction bases with no gene match: 7. This CDR3 contains 13 residues.

The CDR3 sequence: CASSWTGTGDNSPLHF. CDR3 in DNA: TGCGCCAGCAGCTGGACCGGGACAGGGGATAATTCACCCCTCCACTTT. This rearrangement joins TRBV5-1 to TRBJ1-6, with 10 bases aligning to TRBD1. CDR1 is SGHRS, CDR2 YFSETQ, per germline. The CDR3 runs 16 residues. The J segment lost 5 bases and the V segment lost 3 bases, leaving 5 bases of the junction unmatched.

V gene TRBV7-9 combines with J gene TRBJ1-1, with no clear D. Germline CDR1 and CDR2: SEHNR and FQNEAQ (reference sequence). Trimming took off 4 bases at V and 3 bases at J, with 15 bases between the two ends. The length of the CDR3 is 15 residues. The CDR3 protein is CASSSGGGYDTEAFF. CDR3 bases: TGTGCCAGCAGCTCCGGCGGCGGGTATGACACTGAAGCTTTCTTT.

CDR3 sequence (DNA): TGTGCCAGCAGCGCACTAGCGGGGGGGCCGGATACGCAGTATTTT. Protein: CASSALAGGPDTQYF. The rearrangement uses TRBV9 and TRBJ2-3; 13 bases map to TRBD2. Germline V lookup: CDR1 SGDLS, CDR2 YYNGEE. V was clipped by 3 bases and J by 6 bases; unmatched bases: 4. CDR3 length: 15 residues. The full variable domain, completed using reference TRBV9 and TRBJ2-3, is DSGVTQTPKHLITATGQRVTLRCSPRSGDLSVYWYQQSLDQGLQFLIQYYNGEERAKGNILERFSAQQFPDLHSELNLSSLELGDSALYFCASSALAGGPDTQYFGPGTRLTVL.

The V and J genes are TRBV6-5 and TRBJ2-1, with D maybe TRBD2 (6 bases). The CDR3 is 15 amino acids. The germline V gene has CDR1 MNHEY and CDR2 SVGAGI. Trimming stripped 7 bases from V and 0 bases from J, with 13 bases between. This CDR3 reads CASNPRDFSYNEQFF. The CDR3 DNA follows: TGTGCCAGCAATCCACGGGACTTCTCCTACAATGAGCAGTTCTTC.

The V call is TRBV6-4, the J call TRBJ1-1; 11 bases are shared with TRBD1. This CDR3 contains 16 residues. CDR1 is MRHNA and CDR2 is SNTAGT in the germline V gene. V dropped 6 bases and J dropped 2; count of bases not matched to a gene: 8. CDR3 sequence reads: CASSPGTGGINTEAFF. CDR3 coding DNA: TGTGCCAGCAGCCCAGGGACAGGGGGAATCAACACTGAAGCTTTCTTT.